This T cell receptor (beta chain) was found in a study of monozygotic twins with inflammatory bowel disease. UMIs were attached via template switching, each with a 6-nucleotide sample barcode. TCRdb reanalyzed the 5' RACE reads, giving one entry per CDR3 protein sequence and no DNA. The repertoire shows approximately 300,000 distinct CDR3 sequences; the top ten hold less than 6.5%. The study's findings and limits: Other individuals had fewer clonotypes in common with IBD patients than with healthy twins, especially with disease activity.

On this clonotype: Its antigen remains unknown.

The TCR was taken from a human donor with ulcerative colitis or Crohn's disease, or a healthy co-twin of an affected twin (not recorded which). The sample consisted of blood.

The CDR3 reads CSARDPGTSGNEQFF. V usage is TRBV20-1 and J usage is TRBJ2-1; TCRdb picks TRBD2, but there is no DNA to check that call. CDR1 and CDR2 (germline): DFQATT, SNEGSKA (reference sequence). This CDR3 has 15 amino acids.